This entry lists 23 T cell receptor beta chains sequenced from one sample in a study of blood T cell repertoires in COVID-19 (TCRdb year 2020). To prepare the library, the immunoSEQ multiplex PCR assay was applied. TCRdb retrieved this table from immuneACCESS and kept in-frame rearrangements only. Not all clones are present; in checked studies, unresolved V genes account for under half, and no reason is known for the remainder. This sample is represented by 90,000 to 110,000 clones; approximately 84% of them were singletons. The top ten clones comprise roughly 6.5% of the sample. The sequencing sample was made of peripheral blood. All receptors derive from a woman in her 50s with acute or convalescent COVID-19.

This chain uses TRBV10-3 with TRBJ2-3, with D perhaps matching TRBD2 (5 bases). The germline CDR1 and CDR2 sequences are ENHRY and SYGVKD. CDR3 size: 14 residues. V was pared by 4 bases and J by 4 bases, with 12 bases between. The CDR3 sequence is CAISGTQVADTQYF. The CDR3 DNA is TGTGCCATCAGTGGGACTCAGGTGGCAGATACGCAGTATTTT.

The CDR3 sequence: CASQGTGGYGYTF. The CDR3 region has the DNA TGTGCCAGCCAGGGTACAGGGGGGTATGGCTACACCTTC. The chain carries TRBV6-5 and TRBJ1-2; TRBD1 matches 8 bases. This CDR3 has 13 amino acids. V gave up 8 bases and J gave up 5 bases; unmatched junction bases: 7. From germline, CDR1 is MNHEY and CDR2 SVGAGI.

This chain links TRBV5-1 with TRBJ1-1; 8 bases map to TRBD1. The germline gives CDR1 SGHRS, CDR2 YFSETQ. This CDR3 region has 14 residues. V trimming: 2 bases; J trimming: 4 bases; junction bases outside the gene matches: 4. The CDR3 here is CASSLQGVGTEAFF. The CDR3 DNA is TGCGCCAGCAGCTTACAGGGGGTCGGCACTGAAGCTTTCTTT.

V is TRBV25-1 and J is TRBJ1-2; D is perhaps TRBD1 (6 bases). The V end lost 7 bases, the J end lost 8 bases, and 14 bases lay between the germline ends. Germline values: CDR1 MGHDK, CDR2 SYGVNS. This CDR3 spans 12 amino acids. The CDR3 protein is CASNQGFGGYTF. Written as DNA, the CDR3 is TGTGCCAGCAATCAGGGGTTCGGAGGCTACACCTTC.

This clone was seen a single time. This chain uses TRBV30 with TRBJ2-4; D perhaps matches TRBD2 (6 bases). Germline loops: CDR1 GTSNPN, CDR2 SVGIG (reference sequence). This CDR3 spans 12 amino acids. V was pared by 2 bases and J by 8 bases, with 10 bases between. The CDR3 here is CAWSSGGDIQYF. CDR3 nucleotide sequence: TGTGCCTGGAGTTCCGGGGGAGACATTCAGTACTTC.

The genes are TRBV6-4 and TRBJ2-3; D uncertain. Per the germline V gene, CDR1 is MRHNA and CDR2 is SNTAGT. Trimming took 5 bases from V and 2 from J, leaving 2 bases between them. This CDR3 has 11 residues. CDR3 amino acids: CASSLTDTQYF. The CDR3 nucleotides are TGTGCCAGCAGTCTCACAGATACGCAGTATTTT.

This chain joins TRBV6-2 or TRBV6-3 and TRBJ2-7; D ambiguous. This CDR3 contains 12 residues. V lost 6 bases and J lost 0, with 6 bases in between. The germline CDR1 and CDR2 sequences are MNHEY and SVGEGT. Written as DNA, the CDR3 is TGTGCCAGCAGCCTTAACTCCTACGAGCAGTACTTC. Amino acids: CASSLNSYEQYF.

This rearrangement joins TRBV6-5 to TRBJ2-6, with D possibly TRBD2 on 5 matching bases. V was pared by 6 bases and J by 3 bases, with 12 bases between. The germline CDR1 and CDR2 sequences are MNHEY and SVGAGI. CDR3 length equals 15 residues. CDR3 sequence: CASREGGGGANVLTF. DNA for the CDR3: TGTGCCAGCAGAGAGGGTGGTGGTGGGGCCAACGTCCTGACTTTC.

This clone was observed a single time. The V call is TRBV3-1 (or the pseudogene TRBV3-2), the J call TRBJ2-3; 8 bases agree with TRBD1. There are 15 residues in the CDR3. CDR1 is LGHDT, CDR2 YNNKEL, per germline (reference sequence). J gave up 3 bases and V 4 bases, and 6 bases lay outside the gene matches. CDR3 protein: CASSPRTGRTDTQYF. In nucleotides, the CDR3 is TGTGCCAGCAGCCCCCGGACAGGGAGAACAGATACGCAGTATTTT.

The V call is TRBV7-3, the J call TRBJ1-1; D call uncertain. The germline V gene has CDR1 SGHTA and CDR2 FQGTGA. Trimming removed 5 bases at V and 2 bases at J, with 9 bases between. This CDR3 has 13 residues. The CDR3 DNA reads TGTGCCAGCAGCCGAGGGCTAAACACTGAAGCTTTCTTT. Its translation is CASSRGLNTEAFF.

The chain joins TRBV2 to TRBJ1-2, with 7 bases lining up with TRBD1. CDR1 SNHLY and CDR2 FYNNEI come from the germline V gene. V gave up 3 bases and J gave up 2 bases; unmatched junction bases: 3. The CDR3 covers 14 residues. The DNA for the CDR3 is TGTGCCAGCAGTGATAGGGGGCAGAACTATGGCTACACCTTC. Its translation: CASSDRGQNYGYTF.

With regard to this clone: Mismatch with germline at one junction end may stem from a read error. The chain is built from TRBV6-1 and TRBJ1-1, with a weak D call TRBD1 (5 bases). Germline V gene data show CDR1 as MNHNS and CDR2 as SASEGT. The CDR3 is 10 residues long. CDR3 in DNA: TGTGCCAGCACCTCGACAGCCTTACATTTT. Translation gives CASTSTALHF.

The V call is TRBV7-3, the J call TRBJ2-5; the match to TRBD1 covers 11 bases. CDR1 SGHTA and CDR2 FQGTGA come from the germline V gene. The CDR3 consists of 16 residues. The junction had 9 bases not matched to a gene; V was cut back by 5 bases and J by 4 bases. CDR3 amino acids: CASSAGQGAGRETQYF. CDR3 nucleotides: TGTGCCAGCAGCGCAGGACAGGGGGCAGGGAGAGAGACCCAGTACTTC.

The rearrangement links TRBV21-1 to TRBJ1-1; the table's D call, TRBD1, was not checked against the DNA. TRBV21-1 is a listed pseudogene. The CDR3 runs to 13 residues. The CDR3 reads CASSRDDRGKAFF. The CDR3 nucleotides read TGTGCCAGCAGCAGAGATGACAGGGGCAAAGCTTTCTTT.

The chain is built from TRBV19 and TRBJ1-2; D is unclear. Trimming shortened V by 3 bases and J by 9 bases, and 17 bases separated the two germline ends. The CDR3 has 14 amino acids. CDR1 is LNHDA, CDR2 SQIVND, per germline (reference sequence). The CDR3 DNA follows: TGTGCCAGTAGTATGCTATCTGTTCCAAATCGCTACACCTTC. It yields the protein CASSMLSVPNRYTF.

The V gene is TRBV4-2, the J gene TRBJ2-1; 16 positions agree with TRBD2. The V gene's germline CDR1 is LGHNA and CDR2 YNFKEQ. The CDR3 totals 20 residues. V lost 1 base to trimming and J lost 10 bases; unmatched junction nucleotides: 16. CDR3 nucleotide sequence: TGTGCCAGCAGCCAAGCGGGGACTAGCGGGGGGGCCGGTACTATTGACGAGCAGTTCTTC. It codes for CASSQAGTSGGAGTIDEQFF.

The V and J genes are TRBV18 and TRBJ1-5, with 10 nucleotides matching TRBD1. V was pared by 3 bases and J by 7 bases, with 3 bases of the junction left unmatched. This CDR3 is built from 14 residues. Germline loops: CDR1 KGHSH, CDR2 LQKENI. CDR3 bases: TGTGCCAGCTCACCGGGACAGGGGAAGCAGCCCCAGCATTTT. This encodes CASSPGQGKQPQHF.

The gene calls are TRBV5-1 and TRBJ1-5, with no clear D. The germline V gene encodes CDR1 SGHRS and CDR2 YFSETQ. The CDR3 has 13 amino acids. V lost 4 bases and J lost 6, with 11 bases in between. CDR3: CASSRSSGQPQHF. In DNA, the CDR3 is TGCGCCAGCAGCCGATCGAGCGGTCAGCCCCAGCATTTT.

This clone showed up just once. The V call is TRBV6-5, the J call TRBJ1-3, with 7 nucleotides matching TRBD1. CDR1 MNHEY and CDR2 SVGAGI come from the germline V gene. The CDR3 extends over 15 amino acids. V lost 6 bases, J lost 3 bases, and 8 bases stayed unmatched. The CDR3 loop reads CASSLDRELGNTIYF. In nucleotides, the CDR3 is TGTGCCAGCAGCCTAGACAGGGAGCTTGGAAACACCATATATTTT.

This clone came up once. The rearrangement links TRBV6-5 to TRBJ1-1, with D hard to call. V lost 7 bases and J lost 7, with 16 bases in between. CDR1 is MNHEY, CDR2 SVGAGI, per germline. CDR3 length: 13 amino acids. CDR3 DNA sequence: TGTGCCAGCACCCCGCTCGGCAGGCTTGAAGCTTTCTTT. Translating gives CASTPLGRLEAFF.

This clone was observed a few times. V is TRBV10-2 and J is TRBJ1-2; 7 bases are a match to TRBD1. Looked up from germline, CDR1 is WSHSY and CDR2 is SAAADI. This CDR3 comprises 13 residues. V was pared by 2 bases and J by 8 bases, with 5 bases of the junction left unmatched. Here the CDR3 DNA reads TGCGCCAGCAGTGAGACAGGGGCTTGGGGCTACACCTTC. This encodes CASSETGAWGYTF.

The count of this clone is one. J is TRBJ2-6 and V is TRBV6-6; a possible D gene is TRBD2 (5 bases). The ends were cut back, 4 bases at V and 4 bases at J, with 14 bases in the middle. Germline CDR1 and CDR2: MNHNY and SVGAGI (reference sequence). The CDR3 sequence is 16 residues long. The CDR3 bases are TGTGCCAGCAGTTCCACCCTGACGGGAGGGGCCAACGTCCTGACTTTC. Protein sequence: CASSSTLTGGANVLTF.

This sequence joins TRBV6-5 and TRBJ2-7; D might be TRBD1 (5 bases). The ends were cut back, 6 bases at V and 1 base at J, with 10 bases in the middle. The CDR3 has 13 residues. The germline V gene encodes CDR1 MNHEY and CDR2 SVGAGI. CDR3 nucleotides: TGTGCCAGCAGAGGACACTCGTCCTACGAGCAGTACTTC. It is translated as CASRGHSSYEQYF.